A single sample gave rise to the 2 T cell receptor beta chains below, sequenced in a study of T cell responses to AZD1222 COVID-19 vaccine. The protocol was immunoSEQ multiplex PCR, while the TCRdb copy is restricted to in-frame clones and leaves out a portion. The sample includes 150,000 to 200,000 clones, more than 75% of them seen just once. This specimen was peripheral blood, taken on day 0 of AZD1222 vaccination. These receptors were obtained from an adult in good health.

The CDR3: CASNPTVHTGELFF. CDR3 nucleotide sequence: TGTGCCAGCAATCCAACAGTCCACACCGGGGAGCTGTTTTTT. The rearrangement links TRBV27 to TRBJ2-2; the D is unclear. Germline V gives CDR1 MNHEY, CDR2 SMNVEV (reference sequence). V was trimmed by 7 bases and J by 3 bases, leaving 12 bases between them. This CDR3 comprises 14 residues.

This clone was counted between two and nine times. The rearrangement links TRBV3-1 (or the pseudogene TRBV3-2) to TRBJ2-4; 8 bases align to TRBD1. J lost 0 bases, V lost 5 bases, and 15 bases had no gene match. Germline V gene sequence: CDR1 LGHDT, CDR2 YNNKEL (reference sequence). This CDR3 is built from 19 residues. The CDR3 spells CASSYLGTGGPIAKNIQYF. For the CDR3, the DNA is TGTGCCAGCAGCTACTTAGGGACAGGAGGGCCTATAGCCAAAAACATTCAGTACTTC.